One sample yielded the 10 T cell receptor beta chains listed below, sequenced in a study of technical replicates of blood from a few donors. Assay: immunoSEQ multiplex PCR; the TCRdb copy retains only in-frame clones and omits some. The repertoire includes roughly 100,000 clones, 96% of them detected once, and approximately 0.21% sits in the top ten. The sequenced sample was T cells isolated from PBMCs. The receptor set was obtained from a human donor in good health.

The chain carries TRBV5-1 and TRBJ1-1; 8 bases map to TRBD1. Per the germline V gene, CDR1 is SGHRS and CDR2 is YFSETQ. The CDR3 runs 19 residues. V gave up 2 bases and J gave up 1 base; unmatched junction bases: 16. The CDR3 DNA reads TGCGCCAGCAGCTTCCTGGTCACGGACAGGGCTAGTCGGAACACTGAAGCTTTCTTT. Its protein product is CASSFLVTDRASRNTEAFF.

The table lists this clone with a few counts. This chain links TRBV7-9 with TRBJ2-7, with 9 positions matching TRBD1. This CDR3 is built from 15 residues. J gave up 4 bases and V 6 bases, and 10 bases lay outside the gene matches. Per germline, CDR1 SEHNR and CDR2 FQNEAQ (reference sequence). The CDR3 region is CASRHGQGTVYEQYF. The DNA for the CDR3 is TGTGCCAGCAGACATGGACAGGGGACTGTTTACGAGCAGTACTTC.

This clone has just a few counts. V gene TRBV2 combines with J gene TRBJ1-1; tentative D call: TRBD1 (6 bases). V was pared by 5 bases and J by 4 bases, with 8 bases between. The germline V gene encodes CDR1 SNHLY and CDR2 FYNNEI. The CDR3 length is 12 residues. In DNA, the CDR3 is TGTGCCAGCAGTAGGGGGGGCACTGAAGCTTTCTTT. Protein: CASSRGGTEAFF.

J is TRBJ2-5 and V is TRBV2; 11 nucleotides match TRBD2. V was pared by 5 bases and J by 5 bases, with 10 bases of the junction left unmatched. Germline V gives CDR1 SNHLY, CDR2 FYNNEI. The CDR3 has 16 amino acids. The CDR3 sequence is CASSSPSSGGRETQYF. CDR3 bases: TGTGCCAGCAGTTCTCCTTCTAGCGGGGGGAGGGAGACCCAGTACTTC.

This chain uses TRBV7-3 with TRBJ2-3, with TRBD2 matching over 15 bases. Germline V gene data show CDR1 as SGHTA and CDR2 as FQGTGA. The ends lost 5 bases at V and 2 bases at J; junction bases unmatched: 8. This CDR3 is 18 amino acids long. The CDR3 region has the DNA TGTGCCAGCAGCAAAGGACTAGCGGGGGGGCGTTTCACAGATACGCAGTATTTT. Translated, it gives CASSKGLAGGRFTDTQYF. Combining the CDR3 with reference TRBV7-3 and TRBJ2-3 gives the whole variable domain GAGVSQTPSNKVTEKGKYVELRCDPISGHTALYWYRQSLGQGPEFLIYFQGTGAADDSGLPNDRFFAVRPEGSVSTLKIQRTERGDSAVYLCASSKGLAGGRFTDTQYFGPGTRLTVL.

There are a few counts of this clone. The chain uses TRBV6-1 and TRBJ1-5, with D perhaps matching TRBD1 (5 bases). The CDR3 runs 15 residues. V lost 6 bases and J lost 0, with 12 bases in between. Looked up from germline, CDR1 is MNHNS and CDR2 is SASEGT. The chain's CDR3 is CASSQTVYSNQPQHF. The CDR3 DNA reads TGTGCCAGCAGCCAGACAGTTTATAGCAATCAGCCCCAGCATTTT.

This sequence joins TRBV21-1 and TRBJ2-3; the D call of TRBD1 is as the table states it, not checked on the DNA. TRBV21-1 is marked as a pseudogene. The CDR3 covers 17 residues. CDR3 DNA: TGTGCCAGCAGCAAAGGGTGGCAGGGTGAGGTCACAGATACGCAGTATTTT. Protein: CASSKGWQGEVTDTQYF.

This clone was observed once. CDR3 sequence reads: CASGGLAVEDTQYF. In DNA, the CDR3 is TGTGCCAGTGGGGGACTAGCCGTGGAAGATACGCAGTATTTT. The chain recombines TRBV9 with TRBJ2-3; 9 bases line up with TRBD2. The germline gives CDR1 SGDLS, CDR2 YYNGEE. V lost 8 bases to trimming and J lost 5 bases; unmatched junction nucleotides: 9. The CDR3 contains 14 residues.

V and J are TRBV7-9 and TRBJ2-3; possibly TRBD2 for D (5 bases). With 3 bases removed from V and 2 bases from J, the gap between germline ends came to 12 bases. Germline V gives CDR1 SEHNR, CDR2 FQNEAQ (reference sequence). This CDR3 is 15 amino acids long. Here the CDR3 DNA reads TGTGCCAGCAGCTTTACCCAGCGGACCACAGATACGCAGTATTTT. It is translated as CASSFTQRTTDTQYF. The variable domain in full, completed from reference TRBV7-9 and TRBJ2-3, reads DTGVSQNPRHKITKRGQNVTFRCDPISEHNRLYWYRQTLGQGPEFLTYFQNEAQLEKSRLLSDRFSAERPKGSFSTLEIQRTEQGDSAMYLCASSFTQRTTDTQYFGPGTRLTVL.

The chain employs TRBV27 and TRBJ2-1, with 7 bases identical to TRBD1. Germline values: CDR1 MNHEY, CDR2 SMNVEV (reference sequence). CDR3 size: 13 residues. V lost 5 bases to trimming and J lost 7 bases; unmatched junction nucleotides: 5. CDR3 sequence: CASSVDRANEQFF. Written as DNA, the CDR3 is TGTGCCAGCAGTGTCGACAGGGCTAATGAGCAGTTCTTC.